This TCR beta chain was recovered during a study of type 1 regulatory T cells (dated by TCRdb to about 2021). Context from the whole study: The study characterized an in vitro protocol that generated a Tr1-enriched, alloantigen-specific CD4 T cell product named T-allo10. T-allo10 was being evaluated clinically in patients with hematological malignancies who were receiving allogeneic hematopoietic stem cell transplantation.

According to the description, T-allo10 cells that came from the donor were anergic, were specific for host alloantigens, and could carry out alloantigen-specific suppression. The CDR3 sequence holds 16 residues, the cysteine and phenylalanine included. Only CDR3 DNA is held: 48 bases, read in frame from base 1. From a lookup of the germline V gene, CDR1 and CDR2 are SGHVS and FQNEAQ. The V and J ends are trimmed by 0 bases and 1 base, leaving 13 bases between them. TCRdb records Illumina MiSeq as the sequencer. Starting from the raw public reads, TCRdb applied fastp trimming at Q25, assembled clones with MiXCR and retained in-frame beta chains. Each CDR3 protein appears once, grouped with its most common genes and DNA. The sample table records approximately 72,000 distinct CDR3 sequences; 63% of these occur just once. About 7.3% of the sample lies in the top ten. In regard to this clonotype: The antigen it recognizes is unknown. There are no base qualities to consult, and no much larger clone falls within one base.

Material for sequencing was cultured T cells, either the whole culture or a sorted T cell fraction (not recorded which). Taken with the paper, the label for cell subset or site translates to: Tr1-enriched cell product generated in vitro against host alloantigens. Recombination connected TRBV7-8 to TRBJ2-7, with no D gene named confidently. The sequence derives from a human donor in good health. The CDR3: CASSLAVARKSYEQYF. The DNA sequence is TGTGCCAGCAGCTTAGCCGTTGCCAGGAAATCCTACGAGCAGTACTTC.